This T cell receptor beta chain derives from a study of OX40 agonist ivuxolimab in advanced cancers. The repertoire was sequenced with immunoSEQ multiplex PCR; TCRdb's copy has only in-frame clones and lacks some. The data show about 55,000 clones, 86% seen once. Per germline, CDR1 MNHNS and CDR2 SASEGT. Deletions cut 5 bases from V and 4 bases from J, with 17 bases between. The CDR3 sequence is 15 residues long. The TCR comes from an adult with an advanced solid tumor such as melanoma, head and neck, liver or kidney cancer. Sequenced here: CD4+ or CD8+ T cells sorted from blood, sampled in a trial of the OX40 agonist ivuxolimab. The chain uses TRBV6-1 and TRBJ1-2; no clear D gene. CDR3 protein: CASSSPLVGPYGYTF. The CDR3, as DNA: TGTGCCAGCAGTTCACCCCTGGTGGGCCCCTATGGCTACACCTTC.